Listed below are T cell receptor beta chains from one sample, sequenced in a study of PD-1 blockade in classical Hodgkin lymphoma. Libraries were prepared by immunoSEQ multiplex PCR; TCRdb keeps only in-frame clonotypes and omits some of them. The table has around 13,000 clones, almost 90% seen once. The sequenced sample was CD4+ T cells from blood, obtained before the fourth cycle of nivolumab. The receptors here all came from a human donor with classical Hodgkin lymphoma. The CDR3 runs from the conserved cysteine through the conserved F or W. The order of the fields is J gene, clone size, V gene, D gene, CDR3 DNA, CDR3 protein. The D gene is left open where the match is weak. A row's size may be missing; if present it is once, few, many or a size class.

>TRBJ2-1|.|TRBV2|TRBD1
TGTGCCAGCATACGAGACAGGGGCGAGCAGTTCTTC
CASIRDRGEQFF
>TRBJ1-1|.|TRBV5-4|.
TGTGCCAGCAGCTTGGGGAACAGGGCCGGCACTGAAGCTTTCTTT
CASSLGNRAGTEAFF
>TRBJ2-1|once|TRBV11-3|TRBD2
TGTGCCAGCAGCTCCGTAGCGGGAGGGCCCTACAATGAGCAGTTCTTC
CASSSVAGGPYNEQFF
>TRBJ2-7|.|TRBV28|.
TGTGCCAGCAGTTTCCAAAACTACGAGCAGTACTTC
CASSFQNYEQYF
>TRBJ2-1|.|TRBV7-9|.
TGTGCCAGCAGCTTAGGCCGGGACCTGTATGATGTGGAGCAGTTCTTC
CASSLGRDLYDVEQFF
>TRBJ2-5|.|TRBV4-2|.
TGTGCCAGCAGCCCCGAAGCGGGTGTGGAGACCCAGTACTTC
CASSPEAGVETQYF
>TRBJ1-6|.|TRBV6-5|.
TGTGCCAGCAGTTACAGTAGGGTTGTGACCGGGACACCCCTCCACTTT
CASSYSRVVTGTPLHF
>TRBJ1-3|once|TRBV14|.
TGTGCCAGCAGCCAAGTTGGAGGGGGTGTTGGAAACACCATATATTTT
CASSQVGGGVGNTIYF
>TRBJ2-6|.|TRBV18|.
TGTGCCAGCTCACAAGAGGCGGGGGCCAACGTCCTGACTTTC
CASSQEAGANVLTF
>TRBJ2-7|once|TRBV7-2|TRBD1
TGTGCCAGCAGCGGCTTCCTCGCGGACAGGCGACCCTACGAGCAGTACTTC
CASSGFLADRRPYEQYF
>TRBJ1-2|.|TRBV18|TRBD1
TGTGCCAGCTCACCCGAGACAGGGGGTAACTATGGCTACACCTTC
CASSPETGGNYGYTF
>TRBJ1-2|.|TRBV5-1|.
TGCGCCAGCAGCACAAGTGGTGGCTACACCTTC
CASSTSGGYTF
>TRBJ2-5|few|TRBV5-6|TRBD1
TGTGCCAGCAGCTTGGCCGGGACAGGGGGCGAGACCCAGTACTTC
CASSLAGTGGETQYF
>TRBJ1-5|.|TRBV18|.
TGTGCCAGCTCACCGGGGTTGAGGCAGCCCCAGCATTTT
CASSPGLRQPQHF
>TRBJ2-3|.|TRBV5-1|TRBD2
TGCGCCAGCAGCTTGGTTGGACTAGCGGGAGAGTTAGATACGCAGTATTTT
CASSLVGLAGELDTQYF
>TRBJ2-2|.|TRBV5-5|.
TGTGCCAGCAGTTGGTCCTTTACGGTCGGGGAGCTGTTTTTT
CASSWSFTVGELFF
>TRBJ1-2|.|TRBV7-2|.
TGTGCCAGCAGCTTAGCAGTCTCCCGTGGCTACACCTTC
CASSLAVSRGYTF
>TRBJ2-4|once|TRBV15|.
TGTGCCACCAGCAGAGATTTGGGAGCCAAAAACATTCAGTACTTC
CATSRDLGAKNIQYF
>TRBJ2-7|.|TRBV7-7|TRBD1
TGTGCCAGCAGCTTAGGGACAGGGGCCGAGCAGTACTTC
CASSLGTGAEQYF
>TRBJ2-7|.|TRBV10-3|TRBD1
TGTGCCATCAGTGATTTGACAGGGGCCCCCTACGAGCAGTACTTC
CAISDLTGAPYEQYF
>TRBJ2-3|.|TRBV30|.
TGTGCCTCACTCGGCAGAAGCACAGATACGCAGTATTTT
CASLGRSTDTQYF
>TRBJ2-7|.|TRBV4-1|TRBD1
TGCGCCAGCAGCGGACAGGGGTCAGGCTACGAGCAGTACTTC
CASSGQGSGYEQYF
>TRBJ2-6|.|TRBV4-2|.
TGTGCCAGCAGCTTGACGGGGCAGTCAAATTCTGGGGCCAACGTCCTGACTTTC
CASSLTGQSNSGANVLTF
>TRBJ1-1|.|TRBV5-1|.
TGCGCCAGCAGCTTAGACAGGTCGAACACTGAAGCTTTCTTT
CASSLDRSNTEAFF